This TCR beta chain came from a study of blood T cell repertoires in COVID-19 (dated by TCRdb to 2019 to 2021). Study-wide context: Samples from collaborators originated in the United States, Italy and Spain and spanned both the acute and convalescent phases of COVID-19. The prospective study material was composed of cDNA or gDNA derived from T cells, B-cell-depleted T cells, or PBMCs. The dataset comprised deeply sampled blood TCRbeta repertoires from subjects exposed to, actively infected with, or recovered from COVID-19. The repertoires were released in a freely available public database intended as a resource for research on the immune response to SARS-CoV-2. The samples were drawn from two sources: the first 160 participants of the ongoing ImmuneRACE study, and about 1,300 subjects contributed by 6 global collaborators. The sample metadata nearly always contained a de-identified subject ID, COVID-19 status, age in years and sex. HLA class I and class II types, where available, came from metadata supplied by the sample provider rather than from assay-based typing.

TCRbeta CDR3 regions were amplified from genomic DNA by means of the immunoSEQ Assay, a bias-controlled multiplex PCR. For the original study's pipeline: The number of nucleated cells in each sample was estimated by amplification of reference gene primers within the assay. To quantify the absolute abundance of each unique TCRbeta CDR3 rearrangement, sequence reads were collapsed and filtered. For each sample, productive Simpson clonality was calculated as the square root of Simpson's diversity index over productive rearrangements. This immuneACCESS table, as held by TCRdb, lists in-frame sequences with V and J called but not all clones. Of the missing ones, under half trace to an unresolved V gene in checked studies; the others have no known cause. V, J and clone size are taken as reported in that table, and D and trimming were inferred from the DNA itself. The sample data list some 200,000 clones, and roughly 89% of these were observed just once. The biggest ten clones account for about 1% of the sample.

With respect to this clone: No antigen is known for it. Nothing much larger sits one base from this clone, and base qualities are not available.

A second Seattle source provided samples from volunteer blood donors who had recovered from COVID-19. Collaborating institutions collected whole blood in K2EDTA tubes following their own protocols. For TCRbeta analysis, collaborators shipped samples in one of three forms: frozen whole blood, isolated PBMCs, or DNA extracted from either of those sample types. The CDR3 contains 17 residues, cysteine and phenylalanine counted. Only CDR3 DNA remains: 51 bases, in frame from the first base. Overall study outcomes, separate from this receptor: The amount of clinical and demographic metadata varied by source and participant and was provided uncurated.

The chain joins TRBV21-1 to TRBJ2-2; TRBD1 is the table's D call and was not checked against the DNA. TRBV21-1 is classified as a pseudogene. Material for sequencing was peripheral blood. This clonotype originated in a woman younger than 35 who had recovered from COVID-19. This receptor carries the CDR3 CASSTLPDTKNTGELFF. The nucleotides are TGTGCCAGCAGCACCTTACCGGACACTAAGAACACCGGGGAGCTGTTTTTT.